Presented here are 7 T cell receptor beta chains from one specimen sequenced in a study of cytomegalovirus exposure and HLA in healthy donors. The PCR ran on 60 Vbeta and 13 Jbeta primers. Some clones are missing from TCRdb's copy, which holds only in-frame ones; the method was immunoSEQ multiplex PCR. The sample comprises about 140,000 clones, almost 85% of which are singletons, and 1.4% rests with the top ten. The sample taken for sequencing was PBMCs. The receptors come from a man aged 25-45 years in good health and CMV-seropositive.

The V gene is TRBV18, the J gene TRBJ1-2, with D maybe TRBD1 (5 bases). CDR1 is KGHSH and CDR2 is LQKENI in the germline V gene. The V end was cut by 0 bases, the J end by 7 bases, with 9 bases between. This CDR3 spans 13 amino acids. In DNA form, the CDR3 reads TGTGCCAGCTCACCACCGGGGGGAGTTGGCTACACCTTC. It specifies CASSPPGGVGYTF.

This clone came up a few times. The chain combines TRBV30 with TRBJ1-6; TRBD1 matches 8 bases. This CDR3 comprises 15 residues. From germline, CDR1 is GTSNPN and CDR2 SVGIG (reference sequence). Unmatched junction bases numbered 12, after V lost 5 bases and J lost 9 bases. CDR3 coding DNA: TGTGCCTGGGCACTAGGGACAGGTTGGCGTTCACCCCTCCACTTT. This sequence encodes CAWALGTGWRSPLHF.

A single count supports this clone. This chain links TRBV29-1 with TRBJ2-1; a weak D match, TRBD1 (5 bases). V lost 4 bases to trimming and J lost 2 bases, with 12 bases between them. The CDR3 runs to 14 residues. The germline V gene encodes CDR1 SQVTM and CDR2 ANQGSEA. The CDR3 here is CSVAGSPTYNEQFF. CDR3 coding DNA: TGCAGCGTTGCAGGGTCCCCCACCTACAATGAGCAGTTCTTC.

This sequence joins TRBV4-1 and TRBJ2-1; tentatively, D is TRBD1 (6 bases). The V gene lost 0 bases and the J gene lost 0 bases, with 21 bases spanning the gap. Per the germline V gene, CDR1 is MGHRA and CDR2 is YSYEKL. This CDR3 comprises 20 residues. In DNA, the CDR3 is TGCGCCAGCAGCCAAGATATAATTTGGGGGCGGATAAGCTCCTACAATGAGCAGTTCTTC. Protein sequence: CASSQDIIWGRISSYNEQFF.

The chain links TRBV11-2 to TRBJ2-5; TRBD2 matches 9 bases. The CDR3 is 16 amino acids. Germline assignment: CDR1 SGHAT and CDR2 FQNNGV. The junction had 4 bases not matched to a gene; V was cut back by 2 bases and J by 0 bases. CDR3 sequence (DNA): TGTGCCAGCAGCTTACCGCTAGCGGGGTACCAAGAGACCCAGTACTTC. Translation gives CASSLPLAGYQETQYF.

The rearrangement uses TRBV7-9 and TRBJ2-5; D possibly corresponds to TRBD1 (5 bases). Germline CDR1 is SEHNR and CDR2 is FQNEAQ (reference sequence). Trimming took 0 bases from V and 1 from J, leaving 9 bases between them. This CDR3 region has 15 residues. CDR3 DNA: TGTGCCAGCAGCTTAGCGCTTCAGGGCCAAGAGACCCAGTACTTC. Encoded protein: CASSLALQGQETQYF.

V gene TRBV4-1 combines with J gene TRBJ2-1; 7 bases are a match to TRBD2. From germline, CDR1 is MGHRA and CDR2 YSYEKL. The CDR3 loop spans 15 amino acids. V trimming: 0 bases; J trimming: 8 bases; junction bases outside the gene matches: 7. The CDR3 nucleotides are TGCGCCAGCAGCCAAGAGGAGGGAGGGCCCGATGAGCAGTTCTTC. This encodes CASSQEEGGPDEQFF.